The rows below give T cell receptor beta chains drawn from one sample of a study of CD8 T cells in ankylosing spondylitis. TCRdb passed the 5' RACE reads through MiXCR, listing each CDR3 protein once. Seen here are about 250,000 distinct CDR3 sequences, approximately 30% observed once, and the top ten hold about 4.2%. The material sequenced was blood, either unsorted or a sorted T cell fraction (not recorded which). The origin of the receptors is a male donor with ankylosing spondylitis or in good health (not recorded which). Each CDR3 is given with its conserved first and last residue. A D gene is named only where the DNA matches it firmly. The size entry is marked missing in some rows and otherwise reads once, few, many or a size class.

TRBJ2-1 TRBD1 . TRBV7-2 TGTGCCAGCAGCCCCACCAACAGGGGGTCCTACAATGAGCAGTTCTTC CASSPTNRGSYNEQFF
TRBJ2-1 . . TRBV3-1 TGTGCCAGCAGCCAAGATGAAGGCGGGGGCGCATACAATGAGCAGTTCTTC CASSQDEGGGAYNEQFF
TRBJ2-1 . . TRBV5-5 TGTGCCAGCAGCTCGGGTCCCGGGACGGAGTACAATGAGCAGTTCTTC CASSSGPGTEYNEQFF
TRBJ1-4 . . TRBV12-3/TRBV12-4 TGTGCCAGCAGTATTAGGGGAGGGGATGAAAAACTGTTTTTT CASSIRGGDEKLFF
TRBJ2-2 . many TRBV29-1 TGCAGCGTTGAAGACGGGGGCACGTACACCGGGGAGCTGTTTTTT CSVEDGGTYTGELFF
TRBJ2-5 . . TRBV10-3 TGTGCCATCACTGACGGGGAAGAGACCCAGTACTTC CAITDGEETQYF
TRBJ1-2 . . TRBV6-5 TGTGCCAGCAGTTACGACGGGAACTATGGCTACACCTTC CASSYDGNYGYTF
TRBJ2-7 . . TRBV12-3/TRBV12-4 TGTGCCAGCAGACGCCAGGGGCGCGAGCAGTACTTC CASRRQGREQYF
TRBJ1-2 . . TRBV29-1 TGCAGCGTTGATAATGGGGCGTCATATGGCTACACCTTC CSVDNGASYGYTF
TRBJ1-5 . few TRBV10-1 TGCGCCTCACTGGGCCAGGGGAGCAATCAGCCCCAGCATTTT CASLGQGSNQPQHF
TRBJ2-2 TRBD1 few TRBV11-2 TGTGCCAGCAGCCCCAAGACAGGGAAGAACACCGGGGAGCTGTTTTTT CASSPKTGKNTGELFF
TRBJ2-7 . . TRBV5-1 TGCGACGGAGGGAAGGGCTCCTACGAGCAGTACTTC CDGGKGSYEQYF
TRBJ1-4 . . TRBV28 TGTGCCAGCAGCCACCCTTTGTCAGTCGCCATCCTTGAAAAACTGTTTTTT CASSHPLSVAILEKLFF
TRBJ2-3 . few TRBV20-1 TGCAGTGCTAGACGACAGGATCTATATACGCAGTATTTT CSARRQDLYTQYF
TRBJ2-3 . . TRBV29-1 TGCAGCGTTGAGGGGGACACAGATACGCAGTATTTT CSVEGDTDTQYF